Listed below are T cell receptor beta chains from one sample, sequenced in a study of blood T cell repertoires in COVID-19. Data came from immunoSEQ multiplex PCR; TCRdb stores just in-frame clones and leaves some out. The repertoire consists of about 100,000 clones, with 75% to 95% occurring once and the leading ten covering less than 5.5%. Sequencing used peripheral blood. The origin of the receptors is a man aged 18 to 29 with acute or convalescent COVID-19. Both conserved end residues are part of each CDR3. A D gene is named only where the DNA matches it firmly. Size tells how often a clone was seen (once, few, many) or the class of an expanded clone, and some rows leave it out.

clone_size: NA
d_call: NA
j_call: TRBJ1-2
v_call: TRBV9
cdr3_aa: CASSVGAEGGYTF
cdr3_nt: TGTGCCAGCAGCGTAGGGGCGGAGGGTGGCTACACCTTC

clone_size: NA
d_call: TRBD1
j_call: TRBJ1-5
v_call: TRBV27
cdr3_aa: CASSRDRGPHQPQHF
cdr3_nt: TGTGCCAGCAGCCGGGACAGGGGGCCGCATCAGCCCCAGCATTTT

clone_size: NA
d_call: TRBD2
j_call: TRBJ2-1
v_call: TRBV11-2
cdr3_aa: CASSLWTSGTEQFF
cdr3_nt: TGTGCCAGCAGCCTATGGACTAGCGGGACCGAGCAGTTCTTC

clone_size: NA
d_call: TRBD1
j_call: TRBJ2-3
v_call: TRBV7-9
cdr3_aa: CASSLDRAEDTQYF
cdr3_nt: TGTGCCAGCAGCTTGGACAGGGCTGAAGATACGCAGTATTTT

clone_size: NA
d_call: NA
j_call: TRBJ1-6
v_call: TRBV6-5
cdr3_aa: CATQQGNSPLHF
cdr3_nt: TGTGCCACGCAACAGGGTAACTCACCCCTCCACTTT

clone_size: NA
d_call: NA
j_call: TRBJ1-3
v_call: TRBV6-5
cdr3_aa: CASSLVRRSGNTIYF
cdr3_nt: TGTGCCAGCAGTTTAGTTAGGAGGTCTGGAAACACCATATATTTT

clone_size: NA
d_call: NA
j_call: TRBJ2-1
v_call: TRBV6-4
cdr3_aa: CASSDSAGTEQFF
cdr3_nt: TGTGCCAGCAGTGACTCGGCCGGGACAGAGCAGTTCTTC

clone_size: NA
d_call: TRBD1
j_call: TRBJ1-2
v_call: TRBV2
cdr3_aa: CASSRTGTYGYTF
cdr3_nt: TGTGCCAGCAGTCGGACAGGGACCTATGGCTACACCTTC

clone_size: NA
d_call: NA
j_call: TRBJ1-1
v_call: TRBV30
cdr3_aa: CAWVGRAGDTNTEAFF
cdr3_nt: TGTGCCTGGGTCGGAAGGGCAGGGGATACGAACACTGAAGCTTTCTTT

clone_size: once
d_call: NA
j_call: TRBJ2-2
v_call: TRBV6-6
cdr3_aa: CASQGERTGELFF
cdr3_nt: TGTGCCAGCCAAGGGGAACGGACCGGGGAGCTGTTTTTT

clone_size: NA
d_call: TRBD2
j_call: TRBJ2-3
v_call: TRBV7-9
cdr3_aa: CASSLAAAGGHSATQYF
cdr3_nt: TGTGCCAGCAGCTTAGCGGCGGCGGGGGGGCACTCCGCTACGCAGTATTTT

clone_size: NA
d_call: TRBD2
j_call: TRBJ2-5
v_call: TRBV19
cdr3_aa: CASSTTSGGHQETQYF
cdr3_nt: TGTGCCAGTAGTACGACTAGCGGGGGACACCAAGAGACCCAGTACTTC

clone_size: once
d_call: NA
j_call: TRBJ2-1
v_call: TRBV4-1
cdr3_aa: CASSQDTGGYYNEQFF
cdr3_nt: TGCGCCAGCAGCCAAGATACGGGGGGCTACTACAATGAGCAGTTCTTC

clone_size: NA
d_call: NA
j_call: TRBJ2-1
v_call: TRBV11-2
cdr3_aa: CASSSGYSYNEQFF
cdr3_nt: TGTGCCAGCAGCTCAGGCTACTCCTACAATGAGCAGTTCTTC

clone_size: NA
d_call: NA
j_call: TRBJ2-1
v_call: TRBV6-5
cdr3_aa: CASIDRRNYNEQFF
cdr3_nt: TGTGCCAGCATAGACAGGAGGAACTACAATGAGCAGTTCTTC

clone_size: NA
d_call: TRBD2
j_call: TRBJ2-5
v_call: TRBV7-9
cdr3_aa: CASSRLAGVRQETQYF
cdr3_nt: TGTGCCAGCAGCCGACTCGCGGGAGTACGGCAAGAGACCCAGTACTTC

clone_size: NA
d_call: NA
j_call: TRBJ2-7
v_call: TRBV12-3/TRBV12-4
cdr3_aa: CASSPRDEQYF
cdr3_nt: TGTGCCAGCAGCCCCAGGGACGAGCAGTACTTC

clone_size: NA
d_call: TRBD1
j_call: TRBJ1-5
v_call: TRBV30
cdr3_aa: CAWTPRGSNQPQHF
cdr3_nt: TGTGCCTGGACCCCCAGGGGGAGCAATCAGCCCCAGCATTTT

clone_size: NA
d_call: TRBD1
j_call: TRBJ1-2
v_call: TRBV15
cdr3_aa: CATSRTTSGTGLSGYTF
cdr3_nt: TGTGCCACCAGCAGGACTACCTCCGGGACAGGGCTTAGTGGCTACACCTTC

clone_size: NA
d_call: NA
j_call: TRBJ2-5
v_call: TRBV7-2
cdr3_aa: CASSLFQGQETQYF
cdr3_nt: TGTGCCAGCAGCCTCTTCCAGGGGCAAGAGACCCAGTACTTC

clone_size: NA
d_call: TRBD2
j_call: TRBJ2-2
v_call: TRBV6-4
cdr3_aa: CASSELAGDTGELFF
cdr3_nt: TGTGCCAGCAGTGAATTAGCGGGAGACACCGGGGAGCTGTTTTTT

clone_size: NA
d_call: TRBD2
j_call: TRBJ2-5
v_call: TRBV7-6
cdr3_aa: CASSPPPGLAGATRETQYF
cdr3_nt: TGTGCCAGCAGCCCTCCCCCGGGACTAGCGGGTGCCACTAGAGAGACCCAGTACTTC

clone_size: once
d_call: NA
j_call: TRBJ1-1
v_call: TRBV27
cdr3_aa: CASSAPVGPNTEAFF
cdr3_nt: TGTGCCAGCAGCGCCCCGGTGGGGCCGAACACTGAAGCTTTCTTT

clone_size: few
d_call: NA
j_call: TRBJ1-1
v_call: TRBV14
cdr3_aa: CASSQQGFEAFF
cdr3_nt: TGTGCCAGCAGCCAACAGGGATTTGAAGCTTTCTTT

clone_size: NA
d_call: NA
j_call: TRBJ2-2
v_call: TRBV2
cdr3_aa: CASRGGPSTGELFF
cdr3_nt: TGTGCCAGCAGGGGGGGGCCCAGCACCGGGGAGCTGTTTTTT

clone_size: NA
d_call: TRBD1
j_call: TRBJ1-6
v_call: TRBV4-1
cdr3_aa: CASSHTKDRANNSPLHF
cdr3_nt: TGCGCCAGCAGCCACACAAAGGACAGGGCGAACAATTCACCCCTCCACTTT

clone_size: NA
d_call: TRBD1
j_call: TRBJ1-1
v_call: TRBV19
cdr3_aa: CASSPRDRGHTEAFF
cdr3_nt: TGTGCCAGTAGTCCCCGGGACAGGGGGCATACTGAAGCTTTCTTT

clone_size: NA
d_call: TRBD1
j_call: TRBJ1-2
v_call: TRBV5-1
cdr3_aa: CASSLDGQVGYGYTF
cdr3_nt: TGCGCCAGCAGCTTGGATGGACAGGTCGGCTATGGCTACACCTTC

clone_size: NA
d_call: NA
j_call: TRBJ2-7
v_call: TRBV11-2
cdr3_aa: CASSHLDSFSYEQYF
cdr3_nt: TGTGCCAGCAGCCATCTCGACAGTTTCTCCTACGAGCAGTACTTC

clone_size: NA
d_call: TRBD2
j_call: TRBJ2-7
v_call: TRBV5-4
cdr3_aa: CASSYGRYEQYF
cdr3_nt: TGTGCCAGCAGCTACGGGAGGTACGAGCAGTACTTC

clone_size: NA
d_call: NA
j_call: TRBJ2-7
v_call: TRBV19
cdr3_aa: CASSIAPQGEQYF
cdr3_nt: TGTGCCAGTAGTATTGCCCCTCAGGGCGAGCAGTACTTC

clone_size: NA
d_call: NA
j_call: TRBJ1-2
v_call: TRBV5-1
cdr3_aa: CASSLEGAPGYTF
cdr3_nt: TGCGCCAGCAGCTTGGAGGGAGCGCCTGGCTACACCTTC

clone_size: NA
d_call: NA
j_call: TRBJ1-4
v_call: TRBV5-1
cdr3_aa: CASSPGGRGGSEKLFF
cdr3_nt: TGCGCCAGCAGCCCGGGTGGTCGGGGAGGAAGTGAAAAACTGTTTTTT

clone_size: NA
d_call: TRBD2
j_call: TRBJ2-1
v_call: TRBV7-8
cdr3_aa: CASSLGLAAYNEQFF
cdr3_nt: TGTGCCAGCAGCTTAGGACTAGCGGCCTACAATGAGCAGTTCTTC

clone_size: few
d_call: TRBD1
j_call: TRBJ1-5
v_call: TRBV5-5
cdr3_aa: CASSSQGADQPQHF
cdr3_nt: TGTGCCAGCAGCTCACAGGGGGCAGATCAGCCCCAGCATTTT

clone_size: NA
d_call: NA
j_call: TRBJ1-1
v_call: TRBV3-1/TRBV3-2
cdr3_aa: CASSPPSTTVAEAFF
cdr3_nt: TGTGCCAGCAGCCCCCCCTCGACGACAGTTGCTGAAGCTTTCTTT

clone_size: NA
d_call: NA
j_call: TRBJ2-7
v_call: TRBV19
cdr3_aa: CASSIRGTSYEQYF
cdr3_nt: TGTGCCAGTAGTATTCGTGGCACCTCCTACGAGCAGTACTTC

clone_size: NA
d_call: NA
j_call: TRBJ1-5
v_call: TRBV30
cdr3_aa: CAWSQKVAFAGESNQPQHF
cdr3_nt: TGTGCCTGGAGCCAAAAGGTGGCGTTTGCAGGGGAAAGCAATCAGCCCCAGCATTTT

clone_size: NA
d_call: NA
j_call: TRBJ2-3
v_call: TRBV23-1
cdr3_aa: CASREGGASIQTDTQYF
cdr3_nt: TGCGCCAGTAGGGAGGGGGGGGCGAGTATTCAGACAGATACGCAGTATTTT

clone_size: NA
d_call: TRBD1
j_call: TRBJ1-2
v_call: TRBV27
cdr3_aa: CASSLKGQKSCTF
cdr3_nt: TGTGCCAGCAGTTTAAAGGGACAGAAGTCCTGCACCTTC

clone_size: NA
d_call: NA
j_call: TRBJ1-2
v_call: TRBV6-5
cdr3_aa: CAIGSVGANYGYTF
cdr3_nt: TGTGCCATCGGGTCGGTTGGAGCTAACTATGGCTACACCTTC

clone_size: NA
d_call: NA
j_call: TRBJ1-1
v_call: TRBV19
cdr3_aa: CASSIGAVGMNTEAFF
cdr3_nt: TGTGCCAGTAGTATTGGGGCGGTGGGCATGAACACTGAAGCTTTCTTT

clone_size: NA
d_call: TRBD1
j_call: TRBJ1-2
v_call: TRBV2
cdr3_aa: CASLEIQGGFYTF
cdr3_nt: TGTGCCAGCCTCGAAATTCAGGGGGGATTCTACACCTTC

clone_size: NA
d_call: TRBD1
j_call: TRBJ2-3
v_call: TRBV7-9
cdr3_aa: CASSLDVRGITDTQYF
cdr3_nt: TGTGCCAGCAGCTTAGACGTCAGGGGGATCACAGATACGCAGTATTTT

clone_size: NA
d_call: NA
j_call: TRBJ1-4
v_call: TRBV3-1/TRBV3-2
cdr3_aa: CASSQEPEEKLFF
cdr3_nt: TGTGCCAGCAGCCAAGAGCCCGAGGAAAAACTGTTTTTT

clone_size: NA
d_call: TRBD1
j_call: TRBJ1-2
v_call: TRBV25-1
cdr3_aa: CASSEGTGLYGYTF
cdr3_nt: TGTGCCAGCAGTGAAGGGACAGGACTCTATGGCTACACCTTC

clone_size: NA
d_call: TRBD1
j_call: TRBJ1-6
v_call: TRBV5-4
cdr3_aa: CASSKKTGGSSYNSPLHF
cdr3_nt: TGTGCCAGCAGCAAAAAGACAGGGGGCAGCTCCTATAATTCACCCCTCCACTTT

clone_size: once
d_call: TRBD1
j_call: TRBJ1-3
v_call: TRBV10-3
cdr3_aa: CAISGTGVSGNTIYF
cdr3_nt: TGTGCCATCAGTGGGACAGGGGTCTCTGGAAACACCATATATTTT

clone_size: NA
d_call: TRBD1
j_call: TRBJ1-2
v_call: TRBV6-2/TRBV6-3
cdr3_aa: CASSYSRTGPHYGYTF
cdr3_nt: TGTGCCAGCAGTTACTCGAGGACAGGGCCTCACTATGGCTACACCTTC

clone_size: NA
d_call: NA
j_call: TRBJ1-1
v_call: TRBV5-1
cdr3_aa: CASSSNPGEAEAFF
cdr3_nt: TGCGCCAGCAGCTCAAACCCAGGGGAAGCTGAAGCTTTCTTT

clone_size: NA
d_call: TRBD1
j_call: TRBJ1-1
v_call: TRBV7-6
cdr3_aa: CASSLIPLSTGVMNTEAFF
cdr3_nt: TGTGCCAGCAGCTTAATCCCACTTTCCACAGGGGTAATGAACACTGAAGCTTTCTTT

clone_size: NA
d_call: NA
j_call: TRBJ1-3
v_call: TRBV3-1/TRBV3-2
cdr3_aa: CAWPFGEGLGNTIYF
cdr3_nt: TGTGCATGGCCTTTTGGTGAGGGACTTGGAAACACCATATATTTT

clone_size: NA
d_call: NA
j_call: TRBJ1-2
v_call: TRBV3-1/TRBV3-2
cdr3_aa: CASSHRSSARGYTF
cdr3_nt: TGTGCCAGCAGCCATAGGAGCTCCGCCCGGGGCTACACCTTC

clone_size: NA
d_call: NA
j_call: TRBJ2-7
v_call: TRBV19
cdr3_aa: CASSIRGGYEQYF
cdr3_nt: TGTGCCAGTAGTATAAGGGGCGGCTACGAGCAGTACTTC

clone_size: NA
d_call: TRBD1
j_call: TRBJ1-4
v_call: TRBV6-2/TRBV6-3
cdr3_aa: CASSPGTGEEKLFF
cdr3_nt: TGTGCCAGCAGTCCGGGGACAGGGGAAGAAAAACTGTTTTTT

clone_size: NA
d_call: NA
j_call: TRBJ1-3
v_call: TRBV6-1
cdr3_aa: CASSEGGGHFLGNTIYF
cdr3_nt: TGTGCCAGCAGTGAAGGCGGGGGACACTTCCTCGGAAACACCATATATTTT

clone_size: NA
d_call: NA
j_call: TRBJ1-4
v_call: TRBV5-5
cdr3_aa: CASSSNSLPNEKLFF
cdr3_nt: TGTGCCAGCAGCTCAAACAGCCTTCCCAATGAAAAACTGTTTTTT

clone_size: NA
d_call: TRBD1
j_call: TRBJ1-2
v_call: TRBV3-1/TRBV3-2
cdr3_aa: CASSQEPGGSGYTF
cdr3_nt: TGTGCCAGCAGCCAAGAACCAGGGGGCTCTGGCTACACCTTC